This T cell receptor beta chain stems from a study of beta chain features in type 1 diabetes. Whole-study findings and limits: Moderately but significantly shorter TCRB CDR3s were found in Type 1 diabetes patients in all four CD4+ subsets.

Investigators reverse transcribed all isolated RNA, so they sequenced expressed TCRB transcripts. The protocol was immunoSEQ multiplex PCR, while the TCRdb copy is restricted to in-frame clones and leaves out a portion. The sample consists of more than 550,000 clones, 11% to 15% of them appearing once. V shed 0 bases and J 3 bases; nucleotides not matched to a gene: 4. CDR3 length equals 15 residues. CDR1 is SGDLS, CDR2 YYNGEE, per germline. In its sample, this clone was seen a few times. Its target is not known. The receptor was isolated from a man between 18 and 35 years old with type 1 diabetes. Sequencing was carried out using naive CD4+ T cells from blood. The chain couples TRBV9 to TRBJ2-3; 7 bases fit TRBD1. The DNA of the CDR3 is TGTGCCAGCAGCGTAGCAGACAGGGCTACAGATACGCAGTATTTT. Translation: CASSVADRATDTQYF.